The T cell receptor (beta chain) under discussion was sequenced for a study of cytomegalovirus exposure and HLA in healthy donors (TCRdb year 2017). About the investigation overall: An earlier analysis of 550 to 700 of the donors reported about 290 Gb of sequence data and roughly 110 million unique TCR beta sequences from 190 million or so T cells. An early release that covered several hundred HLA-typed donors contained about 300 gigabases of sequencing data and around 85 million unique TCR sequences. Of the 300 to 500 genotyped donors, 75% to 85% were placed in the genetic ancestry cluster associated with self-reported Caucasian donors. The study aimed to test whether cataloging public T cell receptors could reveal signatures of past pathogen exposure. The T cell repertoires of around 730 subjects were profiled by immunosequencing and related to cytomegalovirus serostatus. In addition to the first cohort of 500 to 850 subjects, a separate validation cohort of 120 different subjects was used. To predict cytomegalovirus infection status, the study brought together high-throughput TCR immunosequencing, statistical association of individual TCRs with disease status, and machine learning. In a later analysis, previously published TCR beta repertoires from hundreds of donors were re-analyzed and high-resolution HLA genotyping was added so that TCR occurrence patterns could be studied. The later analysis used no new phenotypic data to find candidate immune exposures, relying instead on TCR beta sequences and their occurrence across donors. An earlier analysis of about 600 of the donors used high-throughput TCR beta sequencing to judge whether each TCR beta V gene segment behaved as functional or pseudogenic. Donor age, sex, ethnicity and CMV serostatus were compiled alongside the repertoire data. In a later genetic analysis, genome-wide SNP genotypes for about 55% of the roughly 670 donors were used, and that subset was treated as a discovery cohort. Every discovery cohort repertoire had been produced on one sequencing platform. Both class I and class II loci were covered by HLA typing, at four-digit resolution. Typing coverage differed by locus: A, B, C, DRB1 and DQB1 were typed in about 629-630 donors, DQA1 in approximately 520, DPA1 in approximately 600, and DPB1 in just under 490. Because of strong linkage in the cohort, roughly five DR-DQ haplotypes were treated as single units for association and clustering. On average, roughly 240,000 unique TCR beta nucleotide sequences were sequenced per donor among a few hundred genotyped donors of the cohort, with 15% to 20% of those sequences being non-productive.

On this clone: Its recognized antigen is unknown. Per-nucleotide qualities are absent, and no much larger clonotype sits a single base away.

Taken from cysteine to phenylalanine, the CDR3 has 15 residues. CDR3 DNA only is kept here, 45 bases in frame from base 1. As encoded in the germline V gene, CDR1 is ENHRY while CDR2 is SYGVKD. Trimming leaves V shorter by 2 bases and J shorter by 2 bases, with the junction holding 6 bases beyond the gene matches. Library construction relied on the immunoSEQ multiplex PCR assay. For the multiplex PCR, a mixture combining 60 forward primers for TCR Vbeta segments and 13 reverse primers for TCR Jbeta segments was used. A multiplex PCR assay on genomic DNA amplified the CDR3 region of rearranged TCR beta genes. Amplified TCR beta libraries were sequenced as 87-base-pair reads on the Illumina HiSeq System. In the source study's methods: Across the roughly 700 repertoires, a later analysis counted tens of millions of unique TCR beta chains, roughly 11 million of which were shared by at least two donors. To remove PCR and sequencing errors, raw reads were error-corrected and collapsed into unique sequences using a nearest-neighbor algorithm that merged closely related sequences. V, D and J gene segments were assigned by aligning CDR3 sequences to IMGT reference sequences. For a sequence to be retained, a match of at least six nucleotides was required to both a V gene segment and a J gene segment. Rearrangements were classified as productive when the CDR3 lacked stop codons and remained in frame with V and J, and all other rearrangements were classified as non-productive. Following IMGT convention, CDR3 was defined as the stretch from the second conserved V-encoded cysteine to the conserved J-encoded phenylalanine. The earlier analysis of a few hundred of the donors excluded sequences that lacked an unambiguous match to a single V gene segment. An earlier analysis of just under 600 of the donors called V segments functional above 56.7% productive rearrangements and segregating when the between-donor standard deviation exceeded 5%. To diagnose cytomegalovirus status from the catalog of TCR beta chain sequences, a statistical classification framework was built. V and J gene assignment, in a later analysis, came from comparing TCR nucleotide sequences with IMGT/GENE-DB human TR gene sequences. In a later analysis, CDR3 sequences and most-parsimonious VDJ recombination scenarios were assigned using the TCRdist pipeline. In a later analysis, each TCR beta chain was defined by its CDR3 amino acid sequence together with its V-gene family, and reads lacking a unique V-gene family were excluded. In a later analysis, a few hundred highly shared, low-generation-probability nucleotide sequences were removed to address suspected cross-contamination and a sequencing artifact. In a later analysis, a clonal expansion index for each public chain was calculated from normalized within-repertoire ranks of inferred template counts. In a later analysis, generation probabilities were computed with a VDJ recombination model fitted to out-of-frame rearrangements, and the resulting probabilities were checked against IGoR. A later analysis scored TCR-TCR, TCR-HLA and TCR-CMV co-occurrence with hypergeometric tests, applying a repertoire-size bias correction to TCR pairs. To estimate false discovery rates, a later analysis permuted the HLA or CMV assignments 20 times. In a later analysis, co-occurring TCRs were grouped using DBSCAN, and TCRdist sequence similarity was added for clustering within HLA-allele-positive subsets. Repertoires with fewer than 30,000 or more than 120,000 public chains were left out of co-occurrence clustering, as were a few repertoires with anomalous nucleotide sharing. The immuneACCESS repertoire file appears here via TCRdb, limited to in-frame rearrangements. These files lack a portion of the clones; in checked studies, under half of the deficit traces to unresolved V genes, and the cause of the others is not known. V and J calls and clone size come straight from that table; D and trimming were deduced from the DNA. This sample has 100,000 to 150,000 clones in its table, and 10% of those were observed once. The ten largest clonotypes hold 3.5% to 5% of the sample.

In total, 500 to 700 healthy bone marrow donors made up the cohort. At the time of sampling, every cohort member was nominally healthy, though immune exposures that went unrecorded were likely present. The donor was CMV seropositive and was included in the group of some 290 seropositive cohort members. A peripheral blood sample was provided by each donor, and peripheral blood mononuclear cells were used for TCR beta sequencing. Genomic DNA was extracted from the blood cell samples with the Qiagen DNeasy Blood Extraction Kit. What the authors observed across the whole study: Across donors, most TCR sequences were observed very rarely, whereas some public TCRs were present in many individuals. When HLA alleles, especially DR and DQ, strongly co-occurred, TCR associations were difficult to assign to individual alleles. Broadly in line with IMGT annotations, most TCR beta V segments showed up in productive rearrangements about 87% or about 30% of the time in an earlier analysis of some 590 of the donors. A later genetic analysis associated a missense DCLRE1C variant with V-gene and J-gene trimming of TCR beta chains, and an independent cohort replicated the association. CMV serostatus was the only immune exposure information available for the cohort. In vitro tests confirmed that a few of the cytomegalovirus-associated TCR beta chains recognize cytomegalovirus antigens. Presence/absence analyses assumed roughly uniform sequencing depth across donors, an assumption that may not hold. The authors suggested that the approach could potentially be extended to other disease states and immunological phenotypes. A cluster of highly shared sequence variants was judged likely to represent a technical artifact of the sequencing pipeline. Because counts were too low, about 17 rarely observed V segments, including chromosome 9 orphons, were excluded from the earlier analysis of 500 to 700 of the donors. In both the original and validation cohorts, the classifier was reported to diagnose cytomegalovirus status with high specificity and sensitivity. Because the 87-base-pair reads could not distinguish some IMGT-functional V segments, including TRBV6-2 and TRBV6-3, those segments were excluded. Compared with the approximately 670-donor mean, donors in an Asian-associated ancestry cluster had fewer N-insertions in productive TCRs, according to a later genetic analysis. In this cohort, only TCR beta chains were sequenced, and detectable features were limited by the absence of alpha or paired-chain data. The study listed 150 to 200 TCR beta chains as associated with cytomegalovirus. Several of the top co-occurrence clusters appeared to be linked to parvovirus B19, influenza, CMV and Epstein-Barr virus, according to a later analysis. Because HLA typing was missing for some donors at each locus, association tests included only the typed subset. In a later analysis, some 18,000 TCR beta sequences were associated with specific HLA alleles at a false discovery rate of 0.05. According to a later analysis, most CMV-associated TCR beta chains appeared to be HLA-restricted, and the HLA associations seemed to be driven largely by CMV exposure. In a later analysis, TCR association rates were found to vary across HLA loci, with the most associated TCRs seen for DRB1 alleles and the fewest for HLA-C alleles. A further reported finding was that TCR beta sequences accurately predicted the HLA-A and HLA-B alleles for most subjects in the first cohort. Compared with equally common non-associated chains, HLA-associated TCR beta chains in a later analysis were more clonally expanded and had lower generation probabilities. Correlated functional status among segregating V segments might reflect linkage disequilibrium, but an unknown experimental factor could not be ruled out.

The chain was built from TRBV10-3 and TRBJ2-7, and 7 junction bases match TRBD1. Material: PBMCs. The sequence derives from a woman aged 18-35 years in good health and CMV-seropositive. The base sequence is TGTGCCATCAGTGAGGGAGCAGGGGGTCCCTACGAGCAGTACTTC. Its protein is CAISEGAGGPYEQYF.